These 12 T cell receptor beta chains originate from one sample sequenced in a study of beta chain features in type 1 diabetes. Every bit of the isolated RNA underwent reverse transcription, so sequencing read expressed TCRB transcripts. Method: immunoSEQ multiplex PCR; TCRdb's copy keeps in-frame clones and lacks some. This table has about 160,000 clones, less than 9.5% appearing once. The source material was central memory CD4+ T cells from blood. Source of these receptors: a woman under 30 in good health.

The chain combines TRBV7-2 with TRBJ2-3; 10 bases fit TRBD2. The CDR3 is 17 residues long. Germline V CDR1 and CDR2: SGHTA, FQGNSA. Trimming took 0 bases from V and 3 from J; bases not matched to a gene: 6. The chain's CDR3 is CASSLALSGGSTDTQYF. The CDR3 DNA is TGTGCCAGCAGCTTAGCGCTTAGCGGGGGGTCAACAGATACGCAGTATTTT.

This clone has only a few counts. This same CDR3 is encoded by further DNA sequences in the sample. The gene calls are TRBV18 and TRBJ1-1; 8 bases agree with TRBD1. The CDR3 is made up of 13 amino acids. In germline, CDR1 is KGHSH, CDR2 LQKENI. V lost 3 bases, J lost 5 bases, and 2 bases stayed unmatched. CDR3 region: CASSPGQDTEAFF. The CDR3 DNA reads TGTGCCAGCTCACCGGGACAGGATACTGAAGCTTTCTTT.

This chain links TRBV1 with TRBJ2-7; TRBD1 reflects the table's D call only, with no check against the DNA. TRBV1 is shown as a pseudogene. The CDR3 is 15 residues long. The CDR3 nucleotides are TGCACCAGCAGCCAAGGAAGGGGGCGGCCCTACGAGCAGTACTTC. As protein: CTSSQGRGRPYEQYF.

The rearrangement links TRBV14 to TRBJ2-3, with D hard to call. The V gene lost 0 bases and the J gene lost 6 bases, with 4 bases spanning the gap. Per the germline V gene, CDR1 is SGHDN and CDR2 is FVKESK. The CDR3 covers 12 residues. For the CDR3, the DNA is TGTGCCAGCAGCCAAGACCAGGATACGCAGTATTTT. Residues: CASSQDQDTQYF.

This clone was recorded a few times. This chain connects TRBV6-1 to TRBJ1-5; a possible D gene is TRBD1 (5 bases). V lost 3 bases, J lost 8 bases, and 8 bases lay in between. This CDR3 has 12 amino acids. Germline CDR1 is MNHNS and CDR2 is SASEGT. The CDR3, as DNA: TGTGCCAGCAGTGACTGGGGCGAGCCCCAGCATTTT. Translation: CASSDWGEPQHF.

This clone has more than one count but fewer than ten. This chain joins TRBV19 and TRBJ2-3; 9 positions agree with TRBD2. With V trimmed by 4 bases and J by 5 bases, 10 bases remained unmatched. The V gene's germline CDR1 is LNHDA and CDR2 SQIVND (reference sequence). The CDR3 loop spans 16 amino acids. The CDR3 reads CASSKQGQAGGDTQYF. The DNA for the CDR3 is TGTGCCAGTAGTAAGCAGGGCCAAGCGGGGGGAGATACGCAGTATTTT. The complete variable domain, with remaining parts taken from reference TRBV19 and TRBJ2-3, reads DGGITQSPKYLFRKEGQNVTLSCEQNLNHDAMYWYRQDPGQGLRLIYYSQIVNDFQKGDIAEGYSVSREKKESFPLTVTSAQKNPTAFYLCASSKQGQAGGDTQYFGPGTRLTVL.

This clone has more than one count but fewer than ten. The rearrangement joins TRBV6-6 to TRBJ1-1; no firm D call. CDR3 size: 15 residues. The germline V gene encodes CDR1 MNHNY and CDR2 SVGAGI (reference sequence). V lost 6 bases, J lost 4 bases, and 18 bases lay in between. This CDR3 is CASSKHGKESTEAFF. The CDR3, as DNA: TGTGCCAGCAGCAAACACGGGAAGGAGAGCACTGAAGCTTTCTTT.

A few counts support this clone. The chain employs TRBV5-1 and TRBJ1-6; possibly TRBD1 for D (5 bases). The CDR3 is made up of 16 amino acids. Germline CDR1 and CDR2: SGHRS and YFSETQ. V was cut by 6 bases and J by 5 bases, with 18 bases left in between. In nucleotides, the CDR3 is TGCGCCAGCACCGGGGGGGTCGACTTGAATAATTCACCCCTCCACTTT. It encodes CASTGGVDLNNSPLHF.

This clone was found a few times. The rearrangement uses TRBV6-5 and TRBJ2-5; D perhaps matches TRBD1 (5 bases). Trimming cost V 6 bases and J 1 base, with 9 bases left between them. Germline V gene data show CDR1 as MNHEY and CDR2 as SVGAGI. The CDR3 covers 13 residues. CDR3 coding DNA: TGTGCCAGCAGCCTCAGGGCCCAAGAGACCCAGTACTTC. As protein: CASSLRAQETQYF.

This chain joins TRBV4-1 and TRBJ2-3; 8 bases are shared with TRBD2. The V segment lost 1 base and the J segment 1 base; nucleotides outside the gene matches: 7. Germline CDR1 reads MGHRA; CDR2 reads YSYEKL. This CDR3 has 17 amino acids. The CDR3 bases are TGCGCCAGCAGCCAAGGGACTAGCCGTTCGGGCACAGATACGCAGTATTTT. It encodes CASSQGTSRSGTDTQYF.

In this sample, this clone turned up a few times. CDR3 sequence reads: CAGSGITYGYTF. Here the CDR3 DNA reads TGTGCCGGGTCGGGGATTACCTATGGCTACACCTTC. This sequence joins TRBV28 and TRBJ1-2; D uncertain. There are 12 residues in the CDR3. Germline CDR1 is MDHEN and CDR2 is SYDVKM. V was shortened by 11 bases and J by 4 bases, with 14 bases between the two germline ends.

The rearrangement joins TRBV11-3 to TRBJ1-1, with D hard to call. The CDR3 extends over 13 amino acids. V was pared by 5 bases and J by 7 bases, with 14 bases between. Per the germline V gene, CDR1 is SGHNT and CDR2 is YENEEA. The CDR3 is CASSPRRGGEAFF. As DNA, the CDR3 is TGTGCCAGCAGCCCTAGGCGGGGAGGTGAAGCTTTCTTT.